Shown below are 27 T cell receptor beta chains from a single sample sequenced in a study of Graves' ophthalmopathy and Graves' hyperthyroidism. For repertoire sequencing, the TCR beta CDR3 regions were amplified from RNA transcripts. RT-PCR in the first round used HTBI primers; a second-round multiplex PCR followed. In TCRdb, the multiplex PCR reads were re-called with MiXCR into one record per CDR3 protein. The top ten clones hold around 10% of a sample with over a million distinct CDR3 sequences, approximately 35% of them seen once. Specimen: peripheral blood or thyroid tissue (not recorded which). The receptors originated from an adult man with Graves' hyperthyroidism.

The chain carries TRBV20-1 and TRBJ2-7, with 9 bases aligning to TRBD1. This CDR3 has 13 amino acids. Trimming took 4 bases from V and 5 from J; bases not matched to a gene: 6. Germline V gene data show CDR1 as DFQATT and CDR2 as SNEGSKA (reference sequence). The CDR3 DNA reads as TGCAGTGCTACCCGGACAGGGGTTGACGAGCAGTACTTC. Translating gives CSATRTGVDEQYF.

This clonotype was detected ten times or more. This chain links TRBV12-3 or TRBV12-4 with TRBJ2-7; 12 nucleotides align to TRBD2. Trimming at V came to 4 bases and at J to 4 bases, leaving 5 bases not matched to a gene. This CDR3 is 15 amino acids long. The CDR3 region has the DNA TGTGCCAGCAGTTACTGGACTAGCGGGGTATACGAGCAGTACTTC. It is translated as CASSYWTSGVYEQYF.

The chain is built from TRBV27 and TRBJ2-7; TRBD2 matches 14 bases. With V trimmed by 5 bases and J by 8 bases, 8 bases remained unmatched. Germline values: CDR1 MNHEY, CDR2 SMNVEV (reference sequence). The CDR3 has 15 amino acids. The CDR3 here is CASSEPGLAGVKQYF. Here the CDR3 DNA reads TGTGCCAGCAGTGAGCCGGGACTAGCGGGAGTCAAGCAGTACTTC.

The genes are TRBV29-1 and TRBJ1-2, with D hard to call. Germline V gene lookup returns CDR1 SQVTM and CDR2 ANQGSEA. V was pared by 3 bases and J by 6 bases, with 11 bases between. This CDR3 contains 12 residues. The chain's CDR3 is CSVEGLEHGYTF. CDR3 sequence (DNA): TGCAGCGTTGAGGGCTTGGAGCATGGCTACACCTTC.

Regarding this clonotype: This may be a read error, as it is one base from a much larger clone. This CDR3 is CASSLAQASSTGELFF. In nucleotides, the CDR3 is TGTGCCAGCAGCTTAGCGCAGGCCTCGAGCACCGGGGAGCTGTTTTTT. The V and J genes are TRBV7-2 and TRBJ2-2; D not certain. V shed 0 bases and J shed 4 bases, with 12 bases lying between them. The CDR3 loop spans 16 amino acids. Germline lookup yields CDR1 SGHTA and CDR2 FQGNSA.

The V gene is TRBV15, the J gene TRBJ1-1; no definite D call. Per the germline V gene, CDR1 is LNHNV and CDR2 is YYDKDF (reference sequence). V lost 0 bases and J lost 1, with 12 bases in between. CDR3 length equals 16 residues. CDR3 region: CATSREPPRGNTEAFF. The CDR3 DNA is TGTGCCACCAGCAGAGAACCCCCCAGAGGGAACACTGAAGCTTTCTTT. Full variable domain (remainder filled in from reference TRBV15 and TRBJ1-1): DAMVIQNPRYQVTQFGKPVTLSCSQTLNHNVMYWYQQKSSQAPKLLFHYYDKDFNNEADTPDNFQSRRPNTSFCFLDIRSPGLGDTAMYLCATSREPPRGNTEAFFGQGTRLTVV.

This clonotype came up many times. The CDR3 sequence is CSVNSGTGAPLGYGYTF. Written as DNA, the CDR3 is TGCAGTGTCAATTCCGGGACAGGGGCCCCTCTGGGCTATGGCTACACCTTC. V usage is TRBV20-1 and J usage is TRBJ1-2; TRBD1 matches at 10 bases. From germline, CDR1 is DFQATT and CDR2 SNEGSKA (reference sequence). The V and J ends lost 7 bases and 4 bases, in that order; junction bases with no gene match: 18. This CDR3 is built from 17 residues.

The chain combines TRBV20-1 with TRBJ2-6; weak D call: TRBD1 (6 bases). Deletions cut 0 bases from V and 2 bases from J, with 20 bases between. Germline CDR1 is DFQATT and CDR2 is SNEGSKA (reference sequence). The CDR3 has 19 amino acids. CDR3 in DNA: TGCAGTGCTAGAGATCGAACTCAGGGGAATCCCGCTGGGGCCAACGTCCTGACTTTC. Protein sequence: CSARDRTQGNPAGANVLTF.

This rearrangement joins TRBV2 to TRBJ1-5; possibly TRBD1 for D (5 bases). CDR1 is SNHLY, CDR2 FYNNEI, per germline. Trimming took off 3 bases at V and 6 bases at J, with 12 bases between the two ends. This CDR3 comprises 14 residues. CDR3 region: CASSDTGLGQPQHF. DNA for the CDR3: TGTGCCAGCAGTGATACAGGATTGGGTCAGCCCCAGCATTTT. Variable domain in full (rest from reference TRBV2 and TRBJ1-5): EPEVTQTPSHQVTQMGQEVILRCVPISNHLYFYWYRQILGQKVEFLVSFYNNEISEKSEIFDDQFSVERPDGSNFTLKIRSTKLEDSAMYFCASSDTGLGQPQHFGDGTRLSIL.

Concerning this clonotype: The junction departs from the called germline gene at one end, perhaps through a read error. The genes are TRBV10-3 and TRBJ2-7; 8 bases fit TRBD2. The J call may be faulty, since TRBJ2-1 better matches the DNA end. The CDR3 length is 17 residues. Looked up from germline, CDR1 is ENHRY and CDR2 is SYGVKD. As DNA, the CDR3 is TGTGCCAGCAGTTACCGCACCGGGACTAGTACCGTCGATGAGCAGTTCTTC. Residues: CASSYRTGTSTVDEQFF.

This clonotype was observed a few times. J is TRBJ1-2 and V is TRBV28; TRBD1 is a possible D gene (5 bases). Germline V gene lookup returns CDR1 MDHEN and CDR2 SYDVKM. Trimming removed 5 bases from V and 8 bases from J, with 15 bases in between. This CDR3 is 13 amino acids long. CDR3 DNA: TGTGCCAGCAGTCCTCCTAGACAGTTCGGCTACACCTTC. This translates into CASSPPRQFGYTF.

This chain links TRBV7-9 with TRBJ1-2; D is ambiguous. This CDR3 spans 15 amino acids. Trimming took off 3 bases at V and 0 bases at J, with 11 bases between the two ends. Germline V gene sequence: CDR1 SEHNR, CDR2 FQNEAQ (reference sequence). DNA of the CDR3: TGTGCCAGCAGCTTGGCACCCGCTTCTAACTATGGCTACACCTTC. It yields the protein CASSLAPASNYGYTF. The entire variable domain, with the rest obtained from reference TRBV7-9 and TRBJ1-2, is as follows: DTGVSQNPRHKITKRGQNVTFRCDPISEHNRLYWYRQTLGQGPEFLTYFQNEAQLEKSRLLSDRFSAERPKGSFSTLEIQRTEQGDSAMYLCASSLAPASNYGYTFGSGTRLTVV.

Notes on this clonotype: Being one base from a much bigger clone, this may be a read error. The chain carries TRBV5-1 and TRBJ1-1; no firm D call. The V end was cut by 9 bases, the J end by 3 bases, with 18 bases between. CDR1 is SGHRS and CDR2 is YFSETQ in the germline V gene. The CDR3 is made up of 14 amino acids. The CDR3 loop is CANASRVSHTEAFF. As DNA, the CDR3 is TGCGCCAACGCCTCGAGAGTGAGTCACACTGAAGCTTTCTTT.

The chain is built from TRBV20-1 and TRBJ1-6; D perhaps matches TRBD1 (6 bases). V lost 0 bases and J 5 bases, leaving 8 bases between the germline ends. CDR1 is DFQATT and CDR2 is SNEGSKA in the germline V gene (reference sequence). The CDR3 loop spans 14 amino acids. CDR3 DNA: TGCAGTGCTAGAGAAAACAGGGATAATTCACCCCTCCACTTT. Protein: CSARENRDNSPLHF.

This clonotype was detected ten times or more. This chain joins TRBV20-1 and TRBJ1-5; 7 bases are shared with TRBD1. The length of the CDR3 is 14 residues. The germline V gene encodes CDR1 DFQATT and CDR2 SNEGSKA (reference sequence). V was clipped by 6 bases and J by 4 bases; unmatched bases: 9. The CDR3 DNA sequence: TGCAGTGCAAAGCAGGGGGGTTGGAATCAGCCCCAGCATTTT. It specifies CSAKQGGWNQPQHF.

The J gene is TRBJ1-6, the V gene TRBV7-9, with no clear D. V lost 3 bases, J lost 7 bases, and 13 bases lay in between. The length of the CDR3 is 15 residues. The germline V gene encodes CDR1 SEHNR and CDR2 FQNEAQ (reference sequence). The CDR3 nucleotides are TGTGCCAGCAGCTTGTCAACTGTGAAGAATTCACCCCTCCACTTT. It translates to CASSLSTVKNSPLHF. Full variable domain (missing parts from reference TRBV7-9 and TRBJ1-6): DTGVSQNPRHKITKRGQNVTFRCDPISEHNRLYWYRQTLGQGPEFLTYFQNEAQLEKSRLLSDRFSAERPKGSFSTLEIQRTEQGDSAMYLCASSLSTVKNSPLHFGNGTRLTVT.

This clonotype was recorded many times. CDR3 loop: CASSPRMRVMGGYTF. The CDR3 bases are TGTGCCAGCAGTCCGAGAATGAGGGTAATGGGTGGCTACACCTTC. The chain links TRBV12-3 or TRBV12-4 to TRBJ1-2; D is uncertain. The CDR3 is 15 residues long. Trimming left V 5 bases short and J 7 bases short, with 20 bases between.

The chain uses TRBV29-1 and TRBJ1-4; 12 positions agree with TRBD1. With V trimmed by 7 bases and J by 2 bases, 2 bases remained unmatched. The CDR3 loop spans 14 amino acids. CDR1 and CDR2 (germline): SQVTM, ANQGSEA. The CDR3 reads CSGGTGGTNEKLFF. The CDR3 nucleotides are TGCAGCGGCGGGACAGGGGGCACTAATGAAAAACTGTTTTTT.

The chain is built from TRBV7-9 and TRBJ1-1; D remains ambiguous. CDR1 and CDR2 from the germline V gene are SEHNR and FQNEAQ (reference sequence). This CDR3 has 15 amino acids. V was pared by 2 bases and J by 0 bases, with 10 bases between. In DNA form, the CDR3 reads TGTGCCAGCAGCTTACAGGACGGCATGAACACTGAAGCTTTCTTT. Residues: CASSLQDGMNTEAFF.

The chain couples TRBV20-1 to TRBJ1-2; 7 bases line up with TRBD1. The CDR3 totals 13 residues. With V trimmed by 5 bases and J by 1 base, 4 bases remained unmatched. CDR1 is DFQATT and CDR2 is SNEGSKA in the germline V gene (reference sequence). CDR3 loop: CSALTGNNYGYTF. The CDR3 DNA follows: TGCAGTGCTCTGACAGGGAATAACTATGGCTACACCTTC.

The chain employs TRBV9 and TRBJ1-2; a weak D match, TRBD1 (5 bases). With 3 bases removed from V and 4 bases from J, the gap between germline ends came to 22 bases. CDR3 length: 17 residues. Per the germline V gene, CDR1 is SGDLS and CDR2 is YYNGEE. CDR3: CASSDGAGASLSYGYTF. CDR3 in DNA: TGTGCCAGCAGCGACGGGGCAGGCGCCTCTTTAAGCTATGGCTACACCTTC.

As for this clonotype: A read error is possible here, since a much larger clone lies one base away. The chain carries TRBV7-9 and TRBJ2-7, with TRBD1 matching over 7 bases. Germline V CDR1 and CDR2: SEHNR, FQNEAQ (reference sequence). The ends lost 3 bases at V and 0 bases at J; junction bases unmatched: 5. The CDR3 length is 15 residues. In DNA, the CDR3 is TGTGCCAGCAGCTTCAGAGCAGGGGGCTCCTACGAGCAGTACTTC. Translating it yields CASSFRAGGSYEQYF.

The V and J genes are TRBV24-1 and TRBJ2-3; TRBD2 agrees at 7 bases. The CDR3 has 14 residues. Germline assignment: CDR1 KGHDR and CDR2 SFDVKD. V gave up 5 bases and J gave up 6 bases; unmatched junction bases: 7. CDR3 DNA: TGTGCCACCAGTGTGAACTACGGGAGGGATACGCAGTATTTT. Translating it yields CATSVNYGRDTQYF.

The chain uses TRBV20-1 and TRBJ1-1; tentatively, D is TRBD1 (5 bases). The V end was cut by 5 bases, the J end by 1 base, with 23 bases between. Germline V lookup: CDR1 DFQATT, CDR2 SNEGSKA (reference sequence). The CDR3 length is 17 residues. This chain's CDR3 is CSADPWGAPPGNTEAFF. As DNA, the CDR3 is TGCAGTGCTGACCCTTGGGGCGCCCCCCCGGGGAACACTGAAGCTTTCTTT.

This chain links TRBV5-1 with TRBJ2-7, with 11 bases fitting TRBD2. The CDR3 length is 17 residues. Germline CDR1 is SGHRS and CDR2 is YFSETQ. The V gene end was trimmed by 0 bases and the J gene end by 4 bases; junction bases not matched to a gene: 9. The CDR3 loop reads CASSLVAGGNLLYEQYF. DNA of the CDR3: TGCGCCAGCAGCTTGGTAGCGGGAGGGAATCTTTTGTACGAGCAGTACTTC.

In its sample, this clonotype was seen many times. The rearrangement uses TRBV20-1 and TRBJ1-6; TRBD1 matches at 7 bases. The germline V gene encodes CDR1 DFQATT and CDR2 SNEGSKA (reference sequence). Trimming cost V 4 bases and J 7 bases; bases outside gene matches: 10. The CDR3 runs 15 residues. Here the CDR3 reads CSAMSPGQQNSPLHF. The CDR3 DNA follows: TGCAGTGCTATGTCCCCGGGACAGCAAAATTCACCCCTCCACTTT.

On this clonotype: A single base separates this from a much larger clone, so it may be a read error. The rearrangement links TRBV7-2 to TRBJ2-7; 8 bases align to TRBD1. From germline, CDR1 is SGHTA and CDR2 FQGNSA. This CDR3 is built from 14 residues. CDR3 nucleotide sequence: TGTGCCAACAGCTCCGACAGGGGATTAAGGGAGCAGTACTTC. Translation gives CANSSDRGLREQYF.